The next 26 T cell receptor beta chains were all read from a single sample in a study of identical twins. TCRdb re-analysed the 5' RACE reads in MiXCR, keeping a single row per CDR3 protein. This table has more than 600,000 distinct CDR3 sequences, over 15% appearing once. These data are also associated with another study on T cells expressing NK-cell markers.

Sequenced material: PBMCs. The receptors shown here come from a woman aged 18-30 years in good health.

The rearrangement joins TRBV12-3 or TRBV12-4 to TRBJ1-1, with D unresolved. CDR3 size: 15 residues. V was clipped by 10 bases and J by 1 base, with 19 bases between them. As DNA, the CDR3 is TGTGCCACCACCAAAGGGCCGGGGAGGAACACTGAAGCTTTCTTT. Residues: CATTKGPGRNTEAFF.

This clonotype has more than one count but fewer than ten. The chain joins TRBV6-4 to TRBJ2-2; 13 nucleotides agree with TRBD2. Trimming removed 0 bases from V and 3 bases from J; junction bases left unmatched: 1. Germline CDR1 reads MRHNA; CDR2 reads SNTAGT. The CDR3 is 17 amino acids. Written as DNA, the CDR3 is TGTGCCAGCAGTGACTCAGGACTAGCGGGAGACACCGGGGAGCTGTTTTTT. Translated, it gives CASSDSGLAGDTGELFF.

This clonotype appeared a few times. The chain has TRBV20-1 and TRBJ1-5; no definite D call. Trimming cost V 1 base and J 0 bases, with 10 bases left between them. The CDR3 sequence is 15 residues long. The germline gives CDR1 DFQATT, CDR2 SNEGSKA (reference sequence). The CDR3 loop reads CSARGYDYSNQPQHF. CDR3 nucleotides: TGCAGTGCTAGAGGTTACGATTATAGCAATCAGCCCCAGCATTTT.

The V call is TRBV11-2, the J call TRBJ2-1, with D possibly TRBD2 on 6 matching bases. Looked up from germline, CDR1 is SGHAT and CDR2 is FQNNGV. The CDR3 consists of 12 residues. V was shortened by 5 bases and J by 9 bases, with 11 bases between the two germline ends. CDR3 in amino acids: CASSRTTIEQFF. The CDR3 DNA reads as TGTGCCAGCAGCCGGACTACTATTGAGCAGTTCTTC.

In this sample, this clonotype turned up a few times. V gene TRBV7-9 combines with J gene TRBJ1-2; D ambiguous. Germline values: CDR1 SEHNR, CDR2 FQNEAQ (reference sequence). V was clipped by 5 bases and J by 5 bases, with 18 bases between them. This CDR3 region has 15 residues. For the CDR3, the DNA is TGTGCCAGCAGCCAACATACGGGCAGACATTATGGCTACACCTTC. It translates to CASSQHTGRHYGYTF. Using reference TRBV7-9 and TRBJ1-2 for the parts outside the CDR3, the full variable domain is DTGVSQNPRHKITKRGQNVTFRCDPISEHNRLYWYRQTLGQGPEFLTYFQNEAQLEKSRLLSDRFSAERPKGSFSTLEIQRTEQGDSAMYLCASSQHTGRHYGYTFGSGTRLTVV.

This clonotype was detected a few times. The CDR3 spells CSVVGDLAYEQYF. CDR3 coding DNA: TGCAGCGTTGTGGGGGACTTAGCCTACGAGCAGTACTTC. V and J are TRBV29-1 and TRBJ2-7; tentatively, D is TRBD2 (6 bases). The length of the CDR3 is 13 residues. V was pared by 4 bases and J by 2 bases, with 12 bases between. The germline V gene encodes CDR1 SQVTM and CDR2 ANQGSEA.

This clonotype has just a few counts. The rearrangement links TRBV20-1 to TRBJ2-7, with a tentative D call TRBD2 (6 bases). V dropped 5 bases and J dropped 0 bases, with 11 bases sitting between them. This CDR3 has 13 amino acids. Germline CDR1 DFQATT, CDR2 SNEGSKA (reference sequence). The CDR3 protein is CSAAWRGSYEQYF. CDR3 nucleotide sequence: TGCAGTGCTGCTTGGCGGGGCTCCTACGAGCAGTACTTC.

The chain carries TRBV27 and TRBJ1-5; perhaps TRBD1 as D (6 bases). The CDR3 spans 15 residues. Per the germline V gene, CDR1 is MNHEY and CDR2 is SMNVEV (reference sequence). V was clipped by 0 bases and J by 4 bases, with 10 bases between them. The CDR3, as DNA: TGTGCCAGCAGTTTATCCATCGGACAGAATCAGCCCCAGCATTTT. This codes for CASSLSIGQNQPQHF.

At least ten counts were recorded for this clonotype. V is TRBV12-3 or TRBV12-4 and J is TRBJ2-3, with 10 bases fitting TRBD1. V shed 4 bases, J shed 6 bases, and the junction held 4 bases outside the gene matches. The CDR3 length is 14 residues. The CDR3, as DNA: TGTGCCAGCAGTTGGACAGGGGGAGCTGATACGCAGTATTTT. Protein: CASSWTGGADTQYF.

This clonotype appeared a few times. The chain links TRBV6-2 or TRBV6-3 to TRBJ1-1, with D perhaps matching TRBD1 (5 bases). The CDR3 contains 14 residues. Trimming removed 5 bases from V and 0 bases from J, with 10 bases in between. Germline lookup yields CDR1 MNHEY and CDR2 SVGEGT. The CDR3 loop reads CASSKRQMNTEAFF. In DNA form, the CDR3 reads TGTGCCAGCAGTAAAAGACAGATGAACACTGAAGCTTTCTTT.

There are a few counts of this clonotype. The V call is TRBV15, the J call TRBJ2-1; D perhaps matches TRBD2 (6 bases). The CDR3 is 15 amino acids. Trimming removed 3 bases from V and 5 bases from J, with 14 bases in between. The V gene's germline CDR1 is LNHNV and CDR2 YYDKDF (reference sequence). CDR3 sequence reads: CATSRERGGDNEQFF. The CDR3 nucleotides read TGTGCCACCAGCAGGGAGCGTGGAGGGGACAATGAGCAGTTCTTC.

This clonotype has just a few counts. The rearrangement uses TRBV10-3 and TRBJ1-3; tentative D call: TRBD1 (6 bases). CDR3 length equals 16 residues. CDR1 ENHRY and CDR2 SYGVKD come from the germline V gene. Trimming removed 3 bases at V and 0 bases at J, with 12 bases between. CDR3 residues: CAISDQGKSSGNTIYF. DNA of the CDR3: TGTGCCATCAGTGATCAGGGGAAAAGCTCTGGAAACACCATATATTTT.

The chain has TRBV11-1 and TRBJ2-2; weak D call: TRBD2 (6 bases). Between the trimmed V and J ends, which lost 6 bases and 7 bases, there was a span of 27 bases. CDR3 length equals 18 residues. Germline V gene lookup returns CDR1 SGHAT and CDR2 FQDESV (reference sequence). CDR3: CASRDTPGTYKGIGELFF. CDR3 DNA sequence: TGTGCCAGCAGAGATACGCCCGGGACTTACAAGGGAATCGGGGAGCTGTTTTTT.

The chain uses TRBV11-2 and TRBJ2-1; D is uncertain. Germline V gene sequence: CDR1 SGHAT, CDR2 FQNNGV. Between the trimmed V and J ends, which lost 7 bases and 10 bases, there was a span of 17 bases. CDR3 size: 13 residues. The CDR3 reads CASTTSQVAEQFF. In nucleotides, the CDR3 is TGTGCCAGCACCACCTCCCAGGTGGCGGAGCAGTTCTTC.

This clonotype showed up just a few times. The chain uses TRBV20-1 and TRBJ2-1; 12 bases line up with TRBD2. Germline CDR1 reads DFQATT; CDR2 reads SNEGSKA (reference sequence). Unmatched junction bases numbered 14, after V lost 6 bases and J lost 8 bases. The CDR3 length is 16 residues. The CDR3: CSATSSGRAKTDEQFF. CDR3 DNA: TGCAGTGCAACTTCTAGCGGGAGGGCCAAGACGGATGAGCAGTTCTTC.

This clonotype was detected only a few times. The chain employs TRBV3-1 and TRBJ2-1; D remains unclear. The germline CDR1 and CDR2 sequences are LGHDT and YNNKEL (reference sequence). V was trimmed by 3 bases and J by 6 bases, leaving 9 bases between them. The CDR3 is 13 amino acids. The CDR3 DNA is TGTGCCAGCAGCCATGGACCTCCCAATGAGCAGTTCTTC. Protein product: CASSHGPPNEQFF.

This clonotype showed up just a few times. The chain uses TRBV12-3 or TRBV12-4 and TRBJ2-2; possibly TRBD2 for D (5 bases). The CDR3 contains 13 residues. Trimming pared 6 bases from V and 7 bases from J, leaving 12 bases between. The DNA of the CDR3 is TGTGCCAGCAGCCTAGCTTCCGTCGGGGAGCTGTTTTTT. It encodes CASSLASVGELFF.

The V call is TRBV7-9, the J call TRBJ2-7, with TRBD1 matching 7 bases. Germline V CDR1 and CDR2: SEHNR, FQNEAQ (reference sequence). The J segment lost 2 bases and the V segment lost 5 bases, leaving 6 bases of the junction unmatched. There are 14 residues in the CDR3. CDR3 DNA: TGTGCCAGCAGCCCGACAGGGATCACCTACGAGCAGTACTTC. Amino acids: CASSPTGITYEQYF.

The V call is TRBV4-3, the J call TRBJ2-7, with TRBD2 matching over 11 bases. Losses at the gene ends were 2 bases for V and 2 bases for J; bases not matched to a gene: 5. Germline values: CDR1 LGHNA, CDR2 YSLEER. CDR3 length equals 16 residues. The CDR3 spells CASSQHSGRDTYEQYF. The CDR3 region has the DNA TGCGCCAGCAGCCAACATAGCGGGAGGGATACCTACGAGCAGTACTTC.

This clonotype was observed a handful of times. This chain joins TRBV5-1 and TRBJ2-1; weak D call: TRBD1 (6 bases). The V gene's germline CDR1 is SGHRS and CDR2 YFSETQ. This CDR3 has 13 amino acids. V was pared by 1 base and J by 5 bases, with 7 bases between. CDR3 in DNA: TGCGCCAGCAGCTTGCAGGGGAACAATGAGCAGTTCTTC. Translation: CASSLQGNNEQFF.

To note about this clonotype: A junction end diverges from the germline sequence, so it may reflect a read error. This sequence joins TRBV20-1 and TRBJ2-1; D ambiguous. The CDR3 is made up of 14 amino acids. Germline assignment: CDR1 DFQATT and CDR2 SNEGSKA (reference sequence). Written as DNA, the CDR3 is TGCAGTGCTAGGGCAGGTAGCTCCTACAATGAGCAGTTGTTC. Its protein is CSARAGSSYNEQLF.

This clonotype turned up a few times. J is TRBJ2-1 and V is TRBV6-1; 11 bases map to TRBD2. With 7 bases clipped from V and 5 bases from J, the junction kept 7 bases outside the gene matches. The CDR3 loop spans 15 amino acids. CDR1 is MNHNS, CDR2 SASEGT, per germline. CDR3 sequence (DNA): TGTGCCAGCAAAAATAGCGGGAGGGCCCACAATGAGCAGTTCTTC. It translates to CASKNSGRAHNEQFF.

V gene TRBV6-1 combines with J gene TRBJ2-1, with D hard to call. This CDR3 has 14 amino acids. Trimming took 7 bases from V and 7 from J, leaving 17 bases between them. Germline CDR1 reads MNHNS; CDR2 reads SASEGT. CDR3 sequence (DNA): TGTGCCAGCACCCCGAGCAGGAGTAGGAATGAGCAGTTCTTC. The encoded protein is CASTPSRSRNEQFF.

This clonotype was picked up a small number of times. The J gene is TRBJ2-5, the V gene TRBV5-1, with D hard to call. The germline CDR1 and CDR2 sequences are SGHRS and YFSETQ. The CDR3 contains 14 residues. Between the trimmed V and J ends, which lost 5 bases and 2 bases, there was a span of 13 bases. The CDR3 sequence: CASSGHMTQETQYF. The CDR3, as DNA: TGCGCCAGCAGTGGGCATATGACACAAGAGACCCAGTACTTC.

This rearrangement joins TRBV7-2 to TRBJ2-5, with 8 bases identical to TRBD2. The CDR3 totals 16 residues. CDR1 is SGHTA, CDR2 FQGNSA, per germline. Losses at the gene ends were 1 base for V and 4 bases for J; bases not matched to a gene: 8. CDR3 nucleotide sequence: TGTGCCAGCAGCTTAGGGGTTAGCGGGAATAGAGAGACCCAGTACTTC. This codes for CASSLGVSGNRETQYF. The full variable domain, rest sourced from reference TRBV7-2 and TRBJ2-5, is GAGVSQSPSNKVTEKGKDVELRCDPISGHTALYWYRQSLGQGLEFLIYFQGNSAPDKSGLPSDRFSAERTGGSVSTLTIQRTQQEDSAVYLCASSLGVSGNRETQYFGPGTRLLVL.

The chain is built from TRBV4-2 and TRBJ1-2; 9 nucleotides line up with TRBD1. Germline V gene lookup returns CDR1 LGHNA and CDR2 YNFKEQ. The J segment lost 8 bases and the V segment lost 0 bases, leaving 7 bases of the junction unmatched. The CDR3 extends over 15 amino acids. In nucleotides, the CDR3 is TGTGCCAGCAGCCAAGACCGACAGGGGGTAGGAGGCTACACCTTC. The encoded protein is CASSQDRQGVGGYTF.